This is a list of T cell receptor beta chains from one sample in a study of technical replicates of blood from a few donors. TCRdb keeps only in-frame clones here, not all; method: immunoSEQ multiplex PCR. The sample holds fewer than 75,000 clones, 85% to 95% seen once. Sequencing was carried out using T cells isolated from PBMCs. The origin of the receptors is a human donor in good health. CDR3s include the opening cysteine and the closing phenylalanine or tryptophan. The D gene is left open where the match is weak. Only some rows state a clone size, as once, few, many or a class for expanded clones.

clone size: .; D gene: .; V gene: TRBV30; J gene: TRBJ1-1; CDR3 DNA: TGTGCCTGGAGCCCCCAGGGCCTCATGAACACTGAAGCTTTCTTT; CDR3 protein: CAWSPQGLMNTEAFF
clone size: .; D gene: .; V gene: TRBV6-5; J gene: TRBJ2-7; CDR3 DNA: TGTGCCAGCAGTCCCGGGAGCTCCTACGAGCAGTACTTC; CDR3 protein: CASSPGSSYEQYF
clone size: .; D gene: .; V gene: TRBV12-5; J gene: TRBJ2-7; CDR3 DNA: TGTGCTAGTAGTGACAGCCGATCCTACTACGAGCAGTACTTC; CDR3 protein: CASSDSRSYYEQYF
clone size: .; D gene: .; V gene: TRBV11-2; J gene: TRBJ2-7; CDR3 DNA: TGTGCCAGCAGCTTAGCCCCTAGTGGGGAGACATTCCTCTACGAGCAGTACTTC; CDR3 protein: CASSLAPSGETFLYEQYF
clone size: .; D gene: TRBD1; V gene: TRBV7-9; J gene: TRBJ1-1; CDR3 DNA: TGTGCCAGCAGCTTGGACAGGGGGCATACGACTGAAGCTTTCTTT; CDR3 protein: CASSLDRGHTTEAFF
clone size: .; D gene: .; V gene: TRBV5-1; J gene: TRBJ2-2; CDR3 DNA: TGCGCCAGCAGCTTTTTTGGCAGCACCGGGGAGCTGTTTTTT; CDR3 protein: CASSFFGSTGELFF
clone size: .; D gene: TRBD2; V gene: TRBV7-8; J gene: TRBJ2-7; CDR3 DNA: TGTGCCAGCAGCTCCCGGACTAGCCTATACGAGCAGTACTTC; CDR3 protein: CASSSRTSLYEQYF
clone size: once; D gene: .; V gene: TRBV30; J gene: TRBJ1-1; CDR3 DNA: TGTGCCTGGAGCTTACAGGTTGGAGCTTTCTTT; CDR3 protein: CAWSLQVGAFF
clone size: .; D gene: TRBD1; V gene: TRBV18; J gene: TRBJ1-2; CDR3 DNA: TGTGCCAGCTCACCGACAGGGACGATTAACTATGGCTACACCTTC; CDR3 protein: CASSPTGTINYGYTF
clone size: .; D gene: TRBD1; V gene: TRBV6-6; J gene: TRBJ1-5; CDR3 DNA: TGTGCCAGCAGTTATGACAGGGGAAAGCAGCCCCAGCATTTT; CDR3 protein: CASSYDRGKQPQHF
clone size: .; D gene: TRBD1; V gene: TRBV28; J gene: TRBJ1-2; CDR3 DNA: TGTGCCAGCAGCCTAACAGGGGAAGACTATGGCTACACCTTC; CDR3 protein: CASSLTGEDYGYTF
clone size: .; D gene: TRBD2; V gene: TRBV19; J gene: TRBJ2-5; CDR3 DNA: TGTGCCAGTAGACCATTAGCGGGAGGAGAGACCCAGTACTTC; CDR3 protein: CASRPLAGGETQYF
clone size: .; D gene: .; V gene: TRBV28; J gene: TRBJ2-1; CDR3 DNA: TGTGCCAGCTCGACTGTTTTCTGGGCGGGTTCTAATGAGCAGTTCTTC; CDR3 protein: CASSTVFWAGSNEQFF
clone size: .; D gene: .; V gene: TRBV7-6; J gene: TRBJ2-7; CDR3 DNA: TGTGCCAGCAGCTCCCCTGGCGGCTACGAGCAGTACTTC; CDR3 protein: CASSSPGGYEQYF
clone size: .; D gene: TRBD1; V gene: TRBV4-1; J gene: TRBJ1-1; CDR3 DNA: TGCGCCAGCAGCCCCTCGACAGGGGGCACTGAAGCTTTCTTT; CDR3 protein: CASSPSTGGTEAFF
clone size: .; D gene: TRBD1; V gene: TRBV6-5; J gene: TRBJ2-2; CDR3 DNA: TGTGCCAGCAGTTCGCGGACAGGGGGCTCCGGGGAGCTGTTTTTT; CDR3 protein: CASSSRTGGSGELFF
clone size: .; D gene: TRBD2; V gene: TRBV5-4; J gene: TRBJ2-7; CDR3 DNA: TGTGCCAGCAGCTGGGCGCCCCTTACTAGCGGACCGGGCTACGAGCAGTACTTC; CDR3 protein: CASSWAPLTSGPGYEQYF
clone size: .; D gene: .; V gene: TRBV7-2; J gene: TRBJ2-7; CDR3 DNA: TGTGCCAGCAGCCAAGTGGACTACAACATCTACGAGCAGTACTTC; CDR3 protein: CASSQVDYNIYEQYF
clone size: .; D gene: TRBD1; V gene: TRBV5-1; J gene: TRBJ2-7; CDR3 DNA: TGCGCCAGCAGCTCGGGACAGGGGGCCGACGAGCAGTACTTC; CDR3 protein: CASSSGQGADEQYF
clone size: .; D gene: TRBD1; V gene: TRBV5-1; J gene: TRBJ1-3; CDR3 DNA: TGCGCCAGCAGCTTGGGCCAGGGGGCGCTTGGAAACACCATATATTTT; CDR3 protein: CASSLGQGALGNTIYF
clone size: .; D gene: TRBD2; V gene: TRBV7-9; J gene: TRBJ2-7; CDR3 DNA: TGTGCCAGCAGCTCGGGACTAAGGCCCTACGAGCAGTACTTC; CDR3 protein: CASSSGLRPYEQYF
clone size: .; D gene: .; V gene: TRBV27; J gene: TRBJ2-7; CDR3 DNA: TGTGCCAGCAGTTATCAGGACATAGGTTACGAGCAGTACTTC; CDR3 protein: CASSYQDIGYEQYF
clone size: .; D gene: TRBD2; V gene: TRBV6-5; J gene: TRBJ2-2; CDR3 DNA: TGTGCCAGCAGTAGGACTAGCGGGGGGGCCGGGGAGCTGTTTTTT; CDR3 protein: CASSRTSGGAGELFF
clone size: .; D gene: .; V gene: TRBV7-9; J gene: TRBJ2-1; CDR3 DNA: TGTGCCAGCACCCCATTTGTTTCGGGGCAGTTCTTC; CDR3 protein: CASTPFVSGQFF
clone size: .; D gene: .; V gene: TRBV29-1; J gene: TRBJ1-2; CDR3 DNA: TGCAGCGTTGAAGTTGGGGGCGCTATTTTTCGTGGCTACACCTTC; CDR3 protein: CSVEVGGAIFRGYTF
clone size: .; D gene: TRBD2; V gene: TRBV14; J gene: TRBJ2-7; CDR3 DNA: TGTGCCAGCAGCCCCCCCGGACTAGCGTTTAAGGAGCAGTACTTC; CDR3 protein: CASSPPGLAFKEQYF
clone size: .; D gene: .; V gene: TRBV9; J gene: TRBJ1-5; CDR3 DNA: TGTGCCAGCAGCCCAGGACTGAATCAGCCCCAGCATTTT; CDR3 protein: CASSPGLNQPQHF
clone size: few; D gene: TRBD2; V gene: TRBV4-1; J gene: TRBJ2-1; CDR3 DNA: TGCGCCAGCAGCCCGCGGGGGGACTACAATGAGCAGTTCTTC; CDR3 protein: CASSPRGDYNEQFF
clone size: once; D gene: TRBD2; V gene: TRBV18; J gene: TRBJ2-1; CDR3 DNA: TGTGCCAGCTCACTTGGACTAGCGGGGCCCGGTGATGAGCAGTTCTTC; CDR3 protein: CASSLGLAGPGDEQFF
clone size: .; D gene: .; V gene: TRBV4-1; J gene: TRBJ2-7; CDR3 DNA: TGCGCCAGCAGCCAAGACCCCCTTCTCGAGCAGTACTTC; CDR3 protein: CASSQDPLLEQYF
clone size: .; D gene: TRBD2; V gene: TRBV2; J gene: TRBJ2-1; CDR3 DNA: TGTGCCAGCAGTGGGGGCACCGGGACTAGAGAGTTCTTC; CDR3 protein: CASSGGTGTREFF
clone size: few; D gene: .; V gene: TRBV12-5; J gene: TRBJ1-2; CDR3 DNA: TGTGCTAGTGGTTTGAGCAGGGACTCGGGCTACACCTTC; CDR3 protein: CASGLSRDSGYTF
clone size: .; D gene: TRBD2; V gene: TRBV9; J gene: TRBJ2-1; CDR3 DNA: TGTGCCAGCAGCGTAGGGGTAGCGGGGGCGCCAGAAGGTGAGCAGTTCTTC; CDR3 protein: CASSVGVAGAPEGEQFF
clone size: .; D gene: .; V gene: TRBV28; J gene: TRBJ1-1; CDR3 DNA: TGTGCCAGCAGTTTGGGGGGGGGCAGGGTGAACACTGAAGCTTTCTTT; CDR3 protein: CASSLGGGRVNTEAFF
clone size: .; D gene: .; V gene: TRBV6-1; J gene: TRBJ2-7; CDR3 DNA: TGTGCCAGCAGTGGTTCTGGGGCAGGGCAGACCTCCTACGAGCAGTACTTC; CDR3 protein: CASSGSGAGQTSYEQYF
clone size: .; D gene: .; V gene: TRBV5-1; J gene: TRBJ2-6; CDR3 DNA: TGCGCCAGCAGCTTGGACGGGGGCTCTGGGGCCAACGTCCTGACTTTC; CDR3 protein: CASSLDGGSGANVLTF
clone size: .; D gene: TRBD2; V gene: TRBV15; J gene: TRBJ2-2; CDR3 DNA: TGTGCCACCAGCAGAGAGGCAGGGAGGGAAACCGGGGAGCTGTTTTTT; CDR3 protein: CATSREAGRETGELFF
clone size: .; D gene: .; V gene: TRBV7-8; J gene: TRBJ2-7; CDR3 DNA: TGTGCCAGCAGCTTAGGGCCGGCAGGCGAGCAGTACTTC; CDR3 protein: CASSLGPAGEQYF
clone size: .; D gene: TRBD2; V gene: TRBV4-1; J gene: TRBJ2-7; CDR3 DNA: TGCGCCAGCAGCCAAGTCAGCGGGGTCTACGAGCAGTACTTC; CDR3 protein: CASSQVSGVYEQYF
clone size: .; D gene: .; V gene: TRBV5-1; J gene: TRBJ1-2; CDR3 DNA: TGCGCCAGCAGCTTAACCGAAGGGGGGGACTATGGCTACACCTTC; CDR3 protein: CASSLTEGGDYGYTF
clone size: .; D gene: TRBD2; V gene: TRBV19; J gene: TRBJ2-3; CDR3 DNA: TGTGCCAGTAGTATAAGTCGGGAGGCAGATACGCAGTATTTT; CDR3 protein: CASSISREADTQYF